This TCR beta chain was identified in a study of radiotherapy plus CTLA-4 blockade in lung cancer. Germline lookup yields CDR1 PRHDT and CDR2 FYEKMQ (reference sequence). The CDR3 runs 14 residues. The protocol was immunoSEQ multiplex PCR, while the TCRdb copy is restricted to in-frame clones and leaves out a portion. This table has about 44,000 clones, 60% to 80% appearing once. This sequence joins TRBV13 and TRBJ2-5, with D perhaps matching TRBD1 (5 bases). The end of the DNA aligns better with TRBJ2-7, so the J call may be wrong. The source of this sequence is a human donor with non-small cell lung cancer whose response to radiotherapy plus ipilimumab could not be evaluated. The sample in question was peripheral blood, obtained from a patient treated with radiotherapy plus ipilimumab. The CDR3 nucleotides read TGTGCCAGCAGCTCCCGAGTAGGGGTCTACGAGCAGTACTTC. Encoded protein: CASSSRVGVYEQYF.